This TCR beta chain was identified in a study of blood T cell repertoires in COVID-19. Produced via immunoSEQ multiplex PCR; TCRdb's table is partial and in-frame only. The table has about 370,000 clones, around nine tenths seen once. This clone has just one count. CDR1 SQVTM and CDR2 ANQGSEA come from the germline V gene. The CDR3 consists of 13 residues. The V and J ends lost 4 bases and 5 bases, in that order; junction bases with no gene match: 4. The sample was PBMCs or T cells enriched from blood (not recorded which). This receptor was identified in a woman in her 30s who had recovered from COVID-19. The chain employs TRBV29-1 and TRBJ2-5; 10 bases are shared with TRBD2. The CDR3 loop is CSVASGSWETQYF. Here the CDR3 DNA reads TGCAGCGTTGCTAGCGGGAGTTGGGAGACCCAGTACTTC.